The sequence of this T cell receptor (beta chain) was determined in a study of shared clonotypes between healthy human individuals. Overall study results and limits: It was the non-shared clonotypes that had lower generation probabilities than clonotypes shared by all four donors.

With respect to this clone: Antigen: not known.

The donors were adults (healthy and HIV-negative) with no recent acute infections or vaccinations. Adult Caucasians living in Nashville, Tennessee made up all of the donors. A CD45RA+ naive subset and a CD45RA-negative memory subset were split from CD4+ cells. This CDR3 contains 14 residues. Germline V gene sequence: CDR1 WNHNN, CDR2 SYGVQD (reference sequence). V was trimmed by 3 bases and J by 5 bases, leaving 11 bases between them. TCRdb's copy holds only in-frame clones and misses some; the assay was immunoSEQ multiplex PCR. The sample lists around 330,000 clones; roughly 70% were seen once. The material sequenced was memory CD4+ T cells sorted from blood. Indicated subset: CD45RA-negative fraction. The chain is built from TRBV10-1 and TRBJ2-1, with a tentative D call TRBD2 (5 bases). The origin of this receptor is a young man in good health. Here the CDR3 DNA reads TGCGCCAGCAGTGAAACGGGAACCGACAATGAGCAGTTCTTC. Its translation is CASSETGTDNEQFF.